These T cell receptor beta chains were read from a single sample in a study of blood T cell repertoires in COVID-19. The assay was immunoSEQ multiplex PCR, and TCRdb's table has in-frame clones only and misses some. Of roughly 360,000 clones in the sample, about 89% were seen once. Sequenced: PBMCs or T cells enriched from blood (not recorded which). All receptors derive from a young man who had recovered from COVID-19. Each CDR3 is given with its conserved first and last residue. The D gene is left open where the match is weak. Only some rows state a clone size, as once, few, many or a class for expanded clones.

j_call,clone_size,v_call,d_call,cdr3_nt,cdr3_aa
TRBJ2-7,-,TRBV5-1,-,TGCGCCAGCACCCCAGCGGGCCAGGCAATCGGCGAGCAGTACTTC,CASTPAGQAIGEQYF
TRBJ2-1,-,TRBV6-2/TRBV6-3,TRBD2,TGTGCCAGCAGTTACAGCCCGGGGGGGATAGGTGAGCAGTTCTTC,CASSYSPGGIGEQFF
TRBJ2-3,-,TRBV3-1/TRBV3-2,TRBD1,TGTGCCAGCAGCCAAGGTCAGGGGGGCACAGATACGCAGTATTTT,CASSQGQGGTDTQYF
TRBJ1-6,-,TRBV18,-,TGTGCCAGCTCAACCGGACAGCTTCAACCCCTCCACTTT,CASSTGQLQPLHF
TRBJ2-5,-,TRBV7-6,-,TGTGCCAGCAGCTCAGACGGGGACACTGGGACCCAGTACTTC,CASSSDGDTGTQYF
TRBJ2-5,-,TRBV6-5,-,TGTGCCAGCAGTTATACCTCGGGGGAGACCCAGTACTTC,CASSYTSGETQYF
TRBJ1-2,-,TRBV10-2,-,TGCGCCAGCAGTTATACCGGTGACGGGGACTATGGCTACACCTTC,CASSYTGDGDYGYTF
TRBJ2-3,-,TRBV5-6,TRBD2,TGTGCCAGCAGCCATACTAGCGCAGATACGCAGTATTTT,CASSHTSADTQYF
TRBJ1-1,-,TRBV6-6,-,TGTGCCAGCAGCCGACGGGGAATGAACACTGAAGCTTTCTTT,CASSRRGMNTEAFF
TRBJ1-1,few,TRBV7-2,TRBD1,TGTGCCAGCAGCCGCCAACCTGCGACAGGGGGCGAAGCTTTCTTT,CASSRQPATGGEAFF
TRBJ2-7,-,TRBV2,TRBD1,TGTGCCAGCAGTGAAGCGCTTCGGGACAGGCATCCCTACGAGCAGTACTTC,CASSEALRDRHPYEQYF
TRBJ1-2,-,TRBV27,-,TGTGCCAGCAGTTTGGGTAGGGGCTATGGCTACACCTTC,CASSLGRGYGYTF
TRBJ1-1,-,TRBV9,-,TGTGCCAGCAGCCCGAGTATGAACACTGAAGCTTTCTTT,CASSPSMNTEAFF